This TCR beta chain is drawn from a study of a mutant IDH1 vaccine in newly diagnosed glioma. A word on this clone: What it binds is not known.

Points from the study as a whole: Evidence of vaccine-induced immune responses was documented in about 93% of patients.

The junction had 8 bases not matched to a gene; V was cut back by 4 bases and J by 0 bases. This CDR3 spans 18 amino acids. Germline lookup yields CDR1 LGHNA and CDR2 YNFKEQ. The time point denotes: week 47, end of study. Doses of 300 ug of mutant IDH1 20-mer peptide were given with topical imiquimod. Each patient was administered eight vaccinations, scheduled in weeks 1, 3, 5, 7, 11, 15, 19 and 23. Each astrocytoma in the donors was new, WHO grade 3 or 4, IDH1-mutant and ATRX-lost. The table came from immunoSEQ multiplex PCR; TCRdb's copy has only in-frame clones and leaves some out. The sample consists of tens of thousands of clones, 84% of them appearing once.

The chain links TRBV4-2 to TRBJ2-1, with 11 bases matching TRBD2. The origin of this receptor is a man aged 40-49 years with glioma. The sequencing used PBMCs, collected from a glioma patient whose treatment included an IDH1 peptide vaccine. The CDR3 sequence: CASSPQALAGGSYNEQFF. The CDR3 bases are TGTGCCAGCAGCCCCCAGGCGCTAGCGGGAGGCTCCTACAATGAGCAGTTCTTC.